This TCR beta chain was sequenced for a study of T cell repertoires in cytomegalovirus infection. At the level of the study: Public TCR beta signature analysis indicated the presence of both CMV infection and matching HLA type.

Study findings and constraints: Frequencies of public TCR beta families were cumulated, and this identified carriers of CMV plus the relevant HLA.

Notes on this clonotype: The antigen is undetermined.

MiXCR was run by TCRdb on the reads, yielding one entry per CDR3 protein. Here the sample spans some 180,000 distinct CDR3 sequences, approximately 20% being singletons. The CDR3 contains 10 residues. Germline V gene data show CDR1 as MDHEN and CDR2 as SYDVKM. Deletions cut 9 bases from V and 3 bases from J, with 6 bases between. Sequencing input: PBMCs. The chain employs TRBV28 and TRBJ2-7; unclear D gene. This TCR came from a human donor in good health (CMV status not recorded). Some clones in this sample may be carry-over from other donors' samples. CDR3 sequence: CASARYEQYF. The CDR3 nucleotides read TGTGCCAGTGCCCGCTACGAGCAGTACTTC.